This record covers a single TCR beta chain. This clonotype has only a few counts. Its antigen is currently not known. No clone much larger than this one lies a single base away; base qualities are absent. This record comes from a study of human T cells and chemical hapten exposure (dated by TCRdb to about 2021). About the full investigation: For sensitization, 2% DPC in acetone was applied to an approximately 2 cm by approximately 2 cm area of upper inner arm skin. Weekly therapeutic DPC doses were additionally applied to the scalp of patients throughout the roughly 22-week study period. Patch testing was done on the upper back using Finn chambers containing 0.01% DPC, and results were scored after 6 days according to International Contact Dermatitis Research Group standards. The mostly female patient cohort included alopecia areata with under or over 50% scalp involvement, alopecia totalis and alopecia universalis. Libraries were pooled for sequencing, and per-sample TCR yields varied mainly because of small differences in library volumes within the pool. The study tracked peripheral blood TCR repertoire changes in vivo during primary and secondary sensitization to the hapten diphenylcyclopropenone (DPC) in alopecia patients. Blood samples were taken from patients before sensitization (week 0) and at 2, 6 and about 24 weeks after DPC sensitization. Approximately 28 alopecia patients gave blood for TCR sequencing at one to four time points (pre-sensitization, 2, 6 and 24 weeks). On the study overall, not on this receptor specifically: Significantly more large CDR3 similarity clusters were formed by expanded TCRs than by pre-sensitization or healthy control sets, consistent with antigen-driven responses. Repeated subsampling changed both the strength of the expansion versus patch-test correlation and the threshold at which that correlation became significant. A positive correlation was found between the number of PT1 expanded TCRs and patch test score, with significance reached at thresholds 8, 16 and 32 but not 4. The number of TCRs above 1 in 1000 frequency did not change with DPC sensitization; there was no evidence of global repertoire structure alterations. All patients had alopecia, a presumed autoimmune disease, so their immune response might differ from that of healthy individuals.

CDR1 and CDR2 (ENHRY, SYGVKD) derive from the germline V gene. Its CDR3 holds 15 amino acids, cysteine through phenylalanine. The DNA shown is the 45-base CDR3, in frame from base 1. Trimming removed 0 bases from V and 1 base from J, leaving 8 bases between the germline ends. What this sample's time point label stands for: patch test 1, 2 weeks after DPC sensitization. Explained via the paper, the treatment or condition label denotes: therapeutic diphenylcyclopropenone sensitization with weekly scalp DPC. At every patch-test visit, the blood draw took place before the patch test was put on. Patients were eligible if aged 18 to 70, diagnosed with alopecia and judged suitable for DPC therapy, and pregnant patients were excluded. Total RNA was extracted from unfractionated whole blood that had been collected in Tempus Blood RNA tubes. Libraries were made using RACE. The run used a NextSeq 500. During library preparation, unique molecular identifiers were attached to individual cDNA molecules so that TCRs could be counted quantitatively and reproducibly. Each blood RNA sample was used to sequence both TCR alpha and TCR beta chains. Per the source publication's procedure: The median number of TCRs per sample was 95,638, ranging from about 20,000 to 700,000. V, J and CDR3 annotation of the TCR reads was performed with the Decombinator software suite. For the PS versus PT1 abundance plots, all samples were subsampled to the same number of TCRs (28,000). TCRs were defined as expanded if absent before sensitization and observed at least eight times at the 2-week time point. Using fastp at Q25 and MiXCR, TCRdb reprocessed the public reads and kept productive beta chains. Identical CDR3 protein sequences are pooled into one entry, listed with their most common genes and DNA. V and J calls and clone size were set by TCRdb, not the authors. This sample holds 350,000 or so distinct CDR3 sequences; approximately 6.9% were observed only once. The ten most abundant clones make up 7.5% to 9% of the sample.

The chain is assembled from TRBV10-3 and TRBJ2-3; the D gene may be TRBD1 or TRBD2, since each aligns over 5 bases. Sequencing used whole blood, obtained in connection with sensitization to the hapten diphenylcyclopropenone (DPC). This receptor was taken from a woman younger than 35 with alopecia areata. Some clones in this sample may be carry-over from other donors' samples. The encoded CDR3 is CAISESVGGTDTQYF. The DNA reads as follows: TGTGCCATCAGTGAGTCTGTGGGGGGCACAGATACGCAGTATTTT.